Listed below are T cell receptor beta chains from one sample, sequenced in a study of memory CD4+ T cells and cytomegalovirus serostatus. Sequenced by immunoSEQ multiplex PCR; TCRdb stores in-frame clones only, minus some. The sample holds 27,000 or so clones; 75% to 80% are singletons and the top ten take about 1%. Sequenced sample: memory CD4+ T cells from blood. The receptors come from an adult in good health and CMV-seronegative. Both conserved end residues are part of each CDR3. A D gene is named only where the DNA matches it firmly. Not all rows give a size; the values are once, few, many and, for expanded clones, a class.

TGTGCCAGCAGCGACCCTGGGCTACCCCTCCACTTT	CASSDPGLPLHF	TRBV9	TRBJ1-6	.	.
TGTGCCAGCAGCCCGGTCCAGGGTCGAACTGAAGCTTTCTTT	CASSPVQGRTEAFF	TRBV7-2	TRBJ1-1	.	.
TGTGCCAGCAGCCTCAGACAGGGTGGAGTCACTGAAGCTTTCTTT	CASSLRQGGVTEAFF	TRBV7-9	TRBJ1-1	TRBD1	.
TGTGCCAGTACCCTACGCGGCGGGAACGAACCGGGGGAGCAGTTCTTC	CASTLRGGNEPGEQFF	TRBV19	TRBJ2-1	.	.
TGTGCCAGCAGCGTAGGACAGGAACGTAATTCACCCCTCCACTTT	CASSVGQERNSPLHF	TRBV9	TRBJ1-6	.	.
TGTGCCAGCAGCCCAGGGTTGGGTCAGCCCCAGCATTTT	CASSPGLGQPQHF	TRBV7-9	TRBJ1-5	.	few
TGTGCCAGCACTCCTGACAGGAGCCACTATGGCTACACCTTC	CASTPDRSHYGYTF	TRBV6-1	TRBJ1-2	.	few
TGCGCCAGCAGCTTGAGCGGGAGTGTGGCAGATACGCAGTATTTT	CASSLSGSVADTQYF	TRBV5-1	TRBJ2-3	TRBD2	.
TGTGCCAGCAGTTTGGGGCTCTCCTACGAGCAGTACTTC	CASSLGLSYEQYF	TRBV6-1	TRBJ2-7	.	.
TGTGCCTGGAGTGAGGGGGGATCAGAAAAACTGTTTTTT	CAWSEGGSEKLFF	TRBV30	TRBJ1-4	.	.
TGCGCCAGCAGCCAAGATTTGGGACAGTATAATTCACCCCTCCACTTT	CASSQDLGQYNSPLHF	TRBV4-3	TRBJ1-6	TRBD1	.
TGTGCCAGCAGCCCTGGGGGGGCGTTGGTTCACACTGAAGCTTTCTTT	CASSPGGALVHTEAFF	TRBV28	TRBJ1-1	.	.
TGTGCCAGCAGCGGAGGGGCAGGGAACACCGGGGAGCTGTTTTTT	CASSGGAGNTGELFF	TRBV5-4	TRBJ2-2	.	.
TGTGCCAGCAGTTCCCAGACCCTTGGTTCACCCCTCCACTTT	CASSSQTLGSPLHF	TRBV28	TRBJ1-6	.	.
TGTGCCAGCTCACCACCCGGACGAGATAATTATGAGACGGGCTACACCTTC	CASSPPGRDNYETGYTF	TRBV18	TRBJ1-2	.	.
TGCGCCAGCAGCCAAGGTCAGGGTTACAATGAGCAGTTCTTC	CASSQGQGYNEQFF	TRBV4-1	TRBJ2-1	.	.
TGCGCCAGCAGCTCTCCGACTAGCGGGAGCAATGAGCAGTTCTTC	CASSSPTSGSNEQFF	TRBV4-1	TRBJ2-1	TRBD2	few
TGCAGCGTTGTTACAGAGAACACTGAAGCTTTCTTT	CSVVTENTEAFF	TRBV29-1	TRBJ1-1	.	.
TGTGCCAGCAGCCCCCGGGGAGGGAACACGAAAGATACGCAGTATTTT	CASSPRGGNTKDTQYF	TRBV7-8	TRBJ2-3	TRBD2	.
TGTGCCAGCAGCTTAGACCGTTGGGAGCTGTTTTTT	CASSLDRWELFF	TRBV7-2	TRBJ2-2	.	.
TGTGCCAGCAGGCTTGCGGCTGGAGCAGTTCGCGAGCAGTACTTC	CASRLAAGAVREQYF	TRBV2	TRBJ2-7	.	.
TGTGCCAGTAGTATTGGGCAGTCCAATTCACCCCTCCACTTT	CASSIGQSNSPLHF	TRBV19	TRBJ1-6	.	.
TGTGCCAGCAGCCCTGGGACAGGTGATCATCAGCCCCAGCATTTT	CASSPGTGDHQPQHF	TRBV5-4	TRBJ1-5	TRBD1	.
TGTGCCAGCAGCCAAGTAGGACAGTCCTACGAGCAGTACTTC	CASSQVGQSYEQYF	TRBV4-2	TRBJ2-7	.	.
TGTGCCAGCAGCGCAGCACCGCAGGGGGGAGGCTACACCTTC	CASSAAPQGGGYTF	TRBV7-9	TRBJ1-2	TRBD1	.